This T cell receptor (beta chain) was profiled in a study of regulatory T cells in long-lasting Graves disease. Time point here: persistent/refractory GD, antithyroid drugs over 5 years with positive TRAb. PBMC-extracted RNA yielded the TCR library. Germline trimming cut 5 bases from V and 5 bases from J; bases unmatched to any gene: 6. CDR3 length equals 15 residues. Building of the TCR beta libraries involved iRepertoire HTBI primers and Arm-PCR of CDR3 regions. TCRdb independently ran MiXCR on the multiplex PCR reads; one entry per CDR3 protein. The table includes a few hundred thousand distinct CDR3 sequences, 22% detected once.

V usage is TRBV12-3 or TRBV12-4 and J usage is TRBJ2-1; 10 positions agree with TRBD2. The sample here was peripheral blood mononuclear cells (PBMCs), taken when the disease was refractory, from a patient treated with antithyroid drugs. This clonotype was sampled from a female donor with Graves disease. The CDR3 is CASSQLAGGNNEQFF. CDR3 in DNA: TGTGCCAGCAGTCAATTAGCGGGGGGAAACAATGAGCAGTTCTTC.